The clone carrying this T cell receptor (beta chain) was counted only a few times. The entry originates in a study of blood T cell repertoires in COVID-19. Study-wide background: Sample material is recorded as cDNA or gDNA derived from T cells, B-cell-depleted T cells, or PBMCs.

This CDR3 has 15 amino acids. The germline gives CDR1 SGHTA, CDR2 FQGNSA. V gave up 3 bases and J gave up 4 bases; unmatched junction bases: 4. Authors' processing steps: Amplified reference gene primers provided the basis for estimating nucleated cell counts. TCRdb keeps only in-frame clones here, not all; method: immunoSEQ multiplex PCR. Clone size and V and J calls were adopted from that table, with D and trimming inferred from the DNA. The sample records 250,000 or so clones, roughly 90% being singletons. The rearrangement links TRBV7-2 to TRBJ1-4; 8 nucleotides agree with TRBD1. This TCR was sampled from a woman aged 25 to 39 with acute or convalescent COVID-19. Sequenced input: peripheral blood. CDR3: CASSFQGAYNEKLFF. In nucleotides, the CDR3 is TGTGCCAGCAGCTTCCAGGGGGCTTATAATGAAAAACTGTTTTTT.